The subject of this entry is one TCR beta chain. Its antigen is currently unknown. The germline CDR1 and CDR2 sequences are LNHDA and SQIVND (reference sequence). Trimming took 5 bases from V and 9 from J; bases not matched to a gene: 7. The CDR3 has 14 amino acids. The protocol was immunoSEQ multiplex PCR, while the TCRdb copy is restricted to in-frame clones and leaves out a portion. The data contain about 13,000 clones, approximately 85% of them singletons. This sample was taken from a study of graft-versus-host responses after intestinal transplantation. Study-wide background: Multivisceral, liver-intestinal, or isolated intestinal grafts were transplanted into recipients. Every one of the recipients received anti-thymocyte globulin induction and afterwards took tacrolimus and steroids for approximately three years.

Study-wide findings and caveats: In recipient marrow, GvH clones were found, and some appeared first in ileum or blood.

This chain links TRBV19 with TRBJ1-1; 12 bases match TRBD1. This sequence originates from a human patient who received an intestinal transplant, so some T cells may come from the graft donor. This material consisted of PBMCs, taken after intestinal transplantation. CDR3 sequence (DNA): TGTGCCAGTAGTTCGGGACAGGGGGCGCAAAAAGCTTTCTTT. This sequence encodes CASSSGQGAQKAFF. Full variable domain (outside the CDR3, taken from reference TRBV19 and TRBJ1-1): DGGITQSPKYLFRKEGQNVTLSCEQNLNHDAMYWYRQDPGQGLRLIYYSQIVNDFQKGDIAEGYSVSREKKESFPLTVTSAQKNPTAFYLCASSSGQGAQKAFFGQGTRLTVV.